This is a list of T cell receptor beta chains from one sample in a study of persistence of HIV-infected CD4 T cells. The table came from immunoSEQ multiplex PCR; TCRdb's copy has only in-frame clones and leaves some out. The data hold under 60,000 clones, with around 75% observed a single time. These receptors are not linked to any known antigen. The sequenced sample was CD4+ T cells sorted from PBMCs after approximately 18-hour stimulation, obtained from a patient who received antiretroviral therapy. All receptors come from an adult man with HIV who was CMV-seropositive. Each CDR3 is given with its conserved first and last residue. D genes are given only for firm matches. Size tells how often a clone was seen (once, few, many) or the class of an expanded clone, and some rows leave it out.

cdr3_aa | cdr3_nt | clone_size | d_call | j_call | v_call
CASSIDGTRTEAFF | TGTGCCAGTAGTATAGATGGTACCAGGACTGAAGCTTTCTTT | - | - | TRBJ1-1 | TRBV19
CASSLSSTIPGANVLTF | TGTGCCAGTAGTCTTAGTTCCACTATCCCTGGGGCCAACGTCCTGACTTTC | - | - | TRBJ2-6 | TRBV19
CASRAGQGRETQYF | TGTGCCAGTAGGGCGGGACAGGGAAGGGAGACCCAGTACTTC | few | TRBD1 | TRBJ2-5 | TRBV19
CASSRTGSYGYTF | TGTGCCAGCTCACGGACGGGAAGCTATGGCTACACCTTC | - | - | TRBJ1-2 | TRBV18
CASSSSLNTEAFF | TGTGCCAGCAGCTCCTCCTTGAACACTGAAGCTTTCTTT | few | - | TRBJ1-1 | TRBV7-2
CASSSIGSEQFF | TGTGCCAGCAGCTCTATAGGATCTGAGCAGTTCTTC | - | - | TRBJ2-1 | TRBV7-3
CASSLLSREGGYTF | TGTGCCAGCAGCCTACTTTCTCGGGAGGGAGGCTACACCTTC | - | - | TRBJ1-2 | TRBV9
CASSAGSESYNEQFF | TGTGCTAGCAGCGCCGGCAGCGAATCCTACAATGAGCAGTTCTTC | - | - | TRBJ2-1 | TRBV7-7
CASSDNVHSGNTIYF | TGTGCCAGCAGTGATAACGTCCACTCTGGAAACACCATATATTTT | - | - | TRBJ1-3 | TRBV2
CASSPGQGAYSGNTIYF | TGTGCCAGCAGCCCCGGACAGGGGGCCTACTCTGGAAACACCATATATTTT | - | TRBD1 | TRBJ1-3 | TRBV4-2
CASSPTVPNTGELFF | TGTGCCAGCAGCCCTACAGTGCCCAACACCGGGGAGCTGTTTTTT | - | - | TRBJ2-2 | TRBV7-2
CASSLTVMNTEAFF | TGCGCCAGCAGCCTTACAGTGATGAACACTGAAGCTTTCTTT | - | - | TRBJ1-1 | TRBV5-1
CATRSAAAYEQYF | TGTGCCACCAGATCGGCGGCTGCCTACGAGCAGTACTTC | - | - | TRBJ2-7 | TRBV15
CASSGRRATGERWNEQFF | TGTGCCAGCAGCGGTCGGCGGGCGACGGGAGAACGATGGAATGAGCAGTTCTTC | - | - | TRBJ2-1 | TRBV11-3
CASSLGRGPSYGYTF | TGTGCCAGCAGCTTAGGCAGGGGGCCTTCCTATGGCTACACCTTC | - | TRBD1 | TRBJ1-2 | TRBV7-2
CASSPYRGGMAETQYF | TGTGCCAGCAGTCCATACAGGGGAGGTATGGCCGAGACCCAGTACTTC | - | - | TRBJ2-5 | TRBV27